The 10 T cell receptor beta chains presented below share a single source sample, sequenced in a study of CD8+ T cells in alopecia areata (dated by TCRdb to the late 2010s). The method was the immunoSEQ multiplex PCR assay. To provide template for TCR sequencing, every sample had RNA extracted and reverse transcribed into cDNA. TCRdb holds this immuneACCESS table with in-frame rearrangements only. Some clones are missing; in checked studies, unresolved V genes explain under half, and the rest has no known cause. This sample gives 200,000 to 250,000 clones in total; under 75% of them show up just once. The top ten hold around 1.5% of the sample. The time point label corresponds to: about 4 weeks on oral tofacitinib. Explained via the paper, the treatment or condition label denotes: oral pan-JAK inhibitor, 5-10 mg twice daily. This specimen was CD4+ T cells sorted from blood, taken at week 4, from a patient treated with tofacitinib. Receptors were obtained from a human donor with alopecia areata.

The J gene is TRBJ1-2, the V gene TRBV10-3; the match to TRBD1 covers 8 bases. The CDR3 is 12 residues long. Trimming cost V 9 bases and J 7 bases; bases outside gene matches: 7. The germline V gene has CDR1 ENHRY and CDR2 SYGVKD. CDR3 bases: TGTGCCATACCGACAGGGGAGGGTGGCTACACCTTC. It translates to CAIPTGEGGYTF.

In its sample, this clone was seen a few times. This chain links TRBV29-1 with TRBJ1-2; 8 bases map to TRBD1. CDR1 is SQVTM and CDR2 is ANQGSEA in the germline V gene. Unmatched junction bases numbered 6, after V lost 2 bases and J lost 7 bases. The CDR3 has 13 amino acids. CDR3 coding DNA: TGCAGCGTTGAAAGTCAGGGGGCGCTTGGCTACACCTTC. Amino acids: CSVESQGALGYTF.

The rearrangement joins TRBV30 to TRBJ2-1; tentative D call: TRBD2 (6 bases). Trimming took off 1 base at V and 9 bases at J, with 19 bases between the two ends. This CDR3 spans 15 amino acids. CDR1 is GTSNPN, CDR2 SVGIG, per germline (reference sequence). The CDR3, as DNA: TGTGCCTGGAGTGAGGTCGGGGGACTGAGGAGTGAGCAGTTCTTC. It specifies CAWSEVGGLRSEQFF. Based on the CDR3 plus reference TRBV30 and TRBJ2-1, the full variable domain is SQTIHQWPATLVQPVGSPLSLECTVEGTSNPNLYWYRQAAGRGLQLLFYSVGIGQISSEVPQNLSASRPQDRQFILSSKKLLLSDSGFYLCAWSEVGGLRSEQFFGPGTRLTVL.

The chain recombines TRBV30 with TRBJ2-5, with D possibly matching TRBD2 (6 bases). The germline gives CDR1 GTSNPN, CDR2 SVGIG (reference sequence). V lost 6 bases and J 4 bases, leaving 24 bases between the germline ends. The CDR3 spans 16 residues. CDR3 sequence: CACTSNNLGGLETQYF. The CDR3 DNA is TGTGCCTGTACCTCTAATAATCTGGGAGGATTAGAGACCCAGTACTTC.

This clone has just a few counts. The chain joins TRBV27 to TRBJ1-3; the D gene is possibly TRBD1 (5 bases). CDR3 length equals 15 residues. From germline, CDR1 is MNHEY and CDR2 SMNVEV (reference sequence). Deletions cut 4 bases from V and 1 base from J, with 11 bases between. CDR3 region: CASSYQGRSGNTIYF. As DNA, the CDR3 is TGTGCCAGCAGTTATCAGGGCAGGTCTGGAAACACCATATATTTT.

The chain carries TRBV14 and TRBJ1-4; D possibly corresponds to TRBD1 (6 bases). Between the trimmed V and J ends, which lost 0 bases and 8 bases, there was a span of 19 bases. Germline assignment: CDR1 SGHDN and CDR2 FVKESK. The CDR3 extends over 17 amino acids. The CDR3 region is CASSQESAGRTDEKLFF. CDR3 nucleotides: TGTGCCAGCAGCCAAGAATCGGCAGGCAGGACAGACGAAAAACTGTTTTTT.

This sequence joins TRBV7-9 and TRBJ1-5; D is undetermined. With 1 base removed from V and 5 bases from J, the gap between germline ends came to 6 bases. The CDR3 has 13 amino acids. Looked up from germline, CDR1 is SEHNR and CDR2 is FQNEAQ (reference sequence). CDR3 protein: CASSLGRDQPQHF. The CDR3 DNA reads TGTGCCAGCAGCTTAGGGCGGGATCAGCCCCAGCATTTT.

On this clone itself: Within the sample, other DNA sequences also encode this same CDR3. The rearrangement links TRBV29-1 to TRBJ2-3; D ambiguous. Trimming took off 0 bases at V and 3 bases at J, with 4 bases between the two ends. The CDR3 spans 12 residues. From germline, CDR1 is SQVTM and CDR2 ANQGSEA. The CDR3 here is CSVEDGTDTQYF. The CDR3 region has the DNA TGCAGCGTTGAAGATGGGACAGATACGCAGTATTTT.

The chain recombines TRBV5-1 with TRBJ2-2; weak D call: TRBD2 (6 bases). This CDR3 has 16 amino acids. CDR1 SGHRS and CDR2 YFSETQ come from the germline V gene. With 0 bases removed from V and 0 bases from J, the gap between germline ends came to 9 bases. CDR3 DNA: TGCGCCAGCAGCTTGGTTCCGGGGGCGAACACCGGGGAGCTGTTTTTT. Translation gives CASSLVPGANTGELFF.

V is TRBV30 and J is TRBJ1-2; TRBD1 might be the D (5 bases). V was trimmed by 0 bases and J by 3 bases, leaving 11 bases between them. Germline V lookup: CDR1 GTSNPN, CDR2 SVGIG (reference sequence). The CDR3 extends over 14 amino acids. In nucleotides, the CDR3 is TGTGCCTGGAGTGTGGGGGATTCTGACTATGGCTACACCTTC. It codes for CAWSVGDSDYGYTF.